This TCR beta chain was profiled in a study of beta chain features in type 1 diabetes (dated by TCRdb to the late 2010s). In terms of the full investigation: No differences in mean age, gender distribution, total cell number or subset yield were found between patients and healthy donors. A total of approximately 110,000,000 sorted cells were examined across all samples, and a strong correlation was observed between cell number per subset and RNA yield. Regulatory and stem cell-like memory subsets were isolated from only 8 patients and about 8 healthy donors, whereas naive and central memory subsets came from all 30 or so donors. In the study, recently diagnosed type 1 diabetes patients and matched healthy donors were compared on the TCRB repertoires of their sorted circulating CD4+ T cell subsets. Broader findings and caveats from the paper: Only small numbers of individuals were included in the HLA sub-analyses, which left unresolved whether HLA type had any influence on TCRB rearrangement. Naive, central memory and regulatory TCRB repertoires appeared more similar among patients than among healthy donors. Because cDNA rather than genomic DNA was sequenced, highly expressing activated cells could have been over-represented, although no difference in activation and CD3 levels was found between groups. Patients with type 1 diabetes made fewer insertions and deleted more nucleotides at VDJ recombination sites, implying thymic rearrangement abnormalities. A moderate but significant shortening of TCRB CDR3 length was observed in type 1 diabetes patients in all four CD4+ subsets. PCR may preferentially amplify shorter templates, but because patient and control samples were amplified and corrected together, any resulting skew would affect both groups equally.

All of the isolated RNA was reverse transcribed with the High Capacity cDNA Reverse Transcription Kit, so expressed TCRB transcripts were sequenced. Deep immunoSEQ sequencing was applied to naive, central memory and regulatory T cell samples, giving an average of about 3.4 million total reads per sample. Sorted cells were lysed in RLT buffer, and RNA was extracted using DNase-treated RNeasy Micro or Mini kits according to cell number. Each cell subset was processed separately to prevent cross-contamination, with patient and healthy donor samples processed together. The immunoSEQ multiplex PCR was used to amplify TCRB sequences from cDNA, generating 87-bp fragments that spanned the CDR3 region. Sequencing of the amplicons was done on the Illumina HiSeq platform. As for how the authors treated the data: Synthetic template baselines were used to correct PCR bias computationally, reads within Hamming distance 2 were collapsed together, and singletons that could not be merged were discarded. By aligning reads against IMGT, V, D and J genes, CDR3 length, and insertions or deletions at six rearrangement sites were assigned. Within each subset, clonotype counts were normalized to the number of sorted cells before true diversity and Gini coefficients were calculated with the tcR R package. Repertoire sharing was quantified using the overlap coefficient calculated on TCRB nucleotide sequences. TCRdb re-hosts the immuneACCESS table, in-frame sequences only. Its copies lack some clones; in the studies checked, an unresolved V gene accounts for under half of them, and the cause for the rest is not known. The V and J calls and clone size come from that table; D and trimming were worked out from the DNA. For this sample there are 300,000 to 400,000 clones; 8% appear just once. The top ten hold more than 0.4% of the sample.

The germline V gene sets CDR1 to SNHLY and CDR2 to FYNNEI. Reading from cysteine to phenylalanine, the CDR3 counts 14 amino acids. Left in the record is the CDR3 DNA by itself, 42 bases read in frame from the first base. The junction carries 14 bases between V and J, which are trimmed by 3 bases and 8 bases respectively. On this clone: What this receptor recognizes is not known. There are no base qualities to consult, and no much larger clone falls within one base.

Each donor gave one peripheral blood draw, averaging approximately 0.11 L, which was collected into heparinised tubes. Naive, central memory, regulatory and stem cell-like memory CD4+ T cells were sorted on a BD FACSAria II using a panel including CD45RO, CCR7, CD25, CD127, CD95 and CD27. A purity above 95% was achieved for all sorted populations. PBMCs were isolated immediately by Lymphoprep density gradient centrifugation and stained directly without culture. So that batch effects would be minimized, each experiment stained and sorted samples in pairs, pairing one healthy donor with one patient. The V gene is TRBV2 and the J gene is TRBJ2-4; the D gene is not confidently resolved. Specimen: central memory CD4+ T cells from blood. The source is a woman between 18 and 30 years old in good health. The nucleotide sequence reads TGTGCCAGCAGTGATAGGGTGATGGTGGACATTCAGTACTTC. Its protein is CASSDRVMVDIQYF.